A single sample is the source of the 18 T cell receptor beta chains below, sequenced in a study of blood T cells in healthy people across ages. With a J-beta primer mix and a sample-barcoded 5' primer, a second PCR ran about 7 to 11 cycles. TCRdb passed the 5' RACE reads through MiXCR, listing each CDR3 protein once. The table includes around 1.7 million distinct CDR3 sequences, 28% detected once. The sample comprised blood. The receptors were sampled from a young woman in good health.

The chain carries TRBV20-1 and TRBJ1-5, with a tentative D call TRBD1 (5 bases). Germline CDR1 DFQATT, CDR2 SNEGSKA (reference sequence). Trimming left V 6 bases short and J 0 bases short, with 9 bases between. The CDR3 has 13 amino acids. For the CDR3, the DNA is TGCAGTGCCAAACAGGTTAGCAATCAGCCCCAGCATTTT. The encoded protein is CSAKQVSNQPQHF.

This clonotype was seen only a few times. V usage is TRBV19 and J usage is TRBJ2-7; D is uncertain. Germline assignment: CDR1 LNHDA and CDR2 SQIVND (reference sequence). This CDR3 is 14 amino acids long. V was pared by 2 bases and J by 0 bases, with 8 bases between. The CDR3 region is CASSITDGSYEQYF. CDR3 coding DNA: TGTGCCAGTAGTATAACGGACGGCTCCTACGAGCAGTACTTC. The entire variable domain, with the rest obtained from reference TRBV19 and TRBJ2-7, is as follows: DGGITQSPKYLFRKEGQNVTLSCEQNLNHDAMYWYRQDPGQGLRLIYYSQIVNDFQKGDIAEGYSVSREKKESFPLTVTSAQKNPTAFYLCASSITDGSYEQYFGPGTRLTVT.

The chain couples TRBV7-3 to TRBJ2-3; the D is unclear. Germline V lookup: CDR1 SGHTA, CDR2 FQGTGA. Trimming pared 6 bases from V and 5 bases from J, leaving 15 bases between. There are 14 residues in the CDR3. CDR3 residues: CASRVRLGKDTQYF. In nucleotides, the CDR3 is TGTGCCAGCAGGGTTAGGTTGGGTAAAGATACGCAGTATTTT.

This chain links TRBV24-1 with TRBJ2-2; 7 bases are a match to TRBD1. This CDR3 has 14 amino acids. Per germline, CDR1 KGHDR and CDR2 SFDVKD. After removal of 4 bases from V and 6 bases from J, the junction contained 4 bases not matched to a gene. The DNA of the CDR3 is TGTGCCACCAGTGACCCCACAGGGGCCGGGGAGCTGTTTTTT. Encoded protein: CATSDPTGAGELFF.

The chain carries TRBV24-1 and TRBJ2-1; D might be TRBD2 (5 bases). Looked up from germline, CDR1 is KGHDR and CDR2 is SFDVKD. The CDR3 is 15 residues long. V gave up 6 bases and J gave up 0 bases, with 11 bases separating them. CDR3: CATSYPGSSYNEQFF. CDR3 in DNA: TGTGCCACCAGTTATCCGGGGAGCTCCTACAATGAGCAGTTCTTC.

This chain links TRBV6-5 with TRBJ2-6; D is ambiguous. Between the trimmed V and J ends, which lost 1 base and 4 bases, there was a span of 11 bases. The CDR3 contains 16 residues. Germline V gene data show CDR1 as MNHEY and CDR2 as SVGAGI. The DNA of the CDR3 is TGTGCCAGCAGTTACTTCCTTGGTGGGGGGGCCAACGTCCTGACTTTC. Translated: CASSYFLGGGANVLTF.

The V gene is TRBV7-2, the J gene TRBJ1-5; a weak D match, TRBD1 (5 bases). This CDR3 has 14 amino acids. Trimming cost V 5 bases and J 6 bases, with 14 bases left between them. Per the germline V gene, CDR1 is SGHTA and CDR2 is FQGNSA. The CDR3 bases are TGTGCCAGCAGCCAGGACACCAGTCTTCAGCCCCAGCATTTT. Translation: CASSQDTSLQPQHF.

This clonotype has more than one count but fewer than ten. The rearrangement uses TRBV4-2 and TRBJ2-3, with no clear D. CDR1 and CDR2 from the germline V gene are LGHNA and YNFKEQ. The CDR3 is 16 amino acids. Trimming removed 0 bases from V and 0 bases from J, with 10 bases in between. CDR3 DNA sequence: TGTGCCAGCAGCCAAGATTGGTGGCGTAGCACAGATACGCAGTATTTT. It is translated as CASSQDWWRSTDTQYF.

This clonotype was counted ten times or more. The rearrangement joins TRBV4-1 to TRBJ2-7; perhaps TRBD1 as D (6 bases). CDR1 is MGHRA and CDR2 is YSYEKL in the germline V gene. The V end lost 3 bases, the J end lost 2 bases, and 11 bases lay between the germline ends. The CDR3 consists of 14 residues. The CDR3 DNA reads TGCGCCAGCAGCCAGACAGGAGGCACCTACGAGCAGTACTTC. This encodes CASSQTGGTYEQYF.

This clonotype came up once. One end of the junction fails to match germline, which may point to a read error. The CDR3, as DNA: TGTGCCAGCAGCTTAGGATTCAGGGGGCAAGAGACCCGGTACTTC. Protein: CASSLGFRGQETRYF. V gene TRBV7-9 combines with J gene TRBJ2-5; 8 nucleotides match TRBD1. CDR1 and CDR2 (germline): SEHNR, FQNEAQ (reference sequence). CDR3 size: 15 residues.

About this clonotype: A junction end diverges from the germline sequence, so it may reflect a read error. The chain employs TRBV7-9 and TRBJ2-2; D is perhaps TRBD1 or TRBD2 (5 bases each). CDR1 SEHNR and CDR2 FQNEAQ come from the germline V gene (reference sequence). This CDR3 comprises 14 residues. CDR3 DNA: TGTGCCAGCAGCCCCAGAAGACAGTCCGGGGATCTGTTTTTT. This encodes CASSPRRQSGDLFF.

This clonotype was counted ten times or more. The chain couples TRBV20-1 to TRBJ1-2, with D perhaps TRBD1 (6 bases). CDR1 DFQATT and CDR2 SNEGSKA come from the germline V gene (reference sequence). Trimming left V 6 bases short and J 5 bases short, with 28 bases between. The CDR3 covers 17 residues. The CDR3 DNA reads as TGCAGTGCCGTCCCTACAGGGAAGATAGGAGTGAGGTATGGCTACACCTTC. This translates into CSAVPTGKIGVRYGYTF.

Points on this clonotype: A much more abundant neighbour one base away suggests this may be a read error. The chain's CDR3 is CAGRLAGGPDEQFF. As DNA, the CDR3 is TGTGCCGGCAGGTTAGCGGGGGGGCCGGATGAGCAGTTCTTC. This chain uses TRBV6-6 with TRBJ2-1; 11 nucleotides match TRBD2. Germline CDR1 MNHNY, CDR2 SVGAGI (reference sequence). This CDR3 has 14 amino acids.

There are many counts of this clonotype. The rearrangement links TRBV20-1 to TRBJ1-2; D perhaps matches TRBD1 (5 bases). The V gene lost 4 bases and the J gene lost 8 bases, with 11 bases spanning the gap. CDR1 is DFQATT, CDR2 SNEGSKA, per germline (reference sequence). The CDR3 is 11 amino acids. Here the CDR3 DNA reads TGCAGTGCTATTACAGGTTCCGGCTACACCTTC. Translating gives CSAITGSGYTF.

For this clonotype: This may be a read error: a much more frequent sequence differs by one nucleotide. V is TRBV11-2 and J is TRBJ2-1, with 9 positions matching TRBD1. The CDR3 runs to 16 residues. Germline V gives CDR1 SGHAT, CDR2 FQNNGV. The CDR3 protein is CACSSGQGRGYNEQFF. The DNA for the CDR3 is TGTGCCTGCAGCTCGGGACAGGGAAGGGGGTACAATGAGCAGTTCTTC.

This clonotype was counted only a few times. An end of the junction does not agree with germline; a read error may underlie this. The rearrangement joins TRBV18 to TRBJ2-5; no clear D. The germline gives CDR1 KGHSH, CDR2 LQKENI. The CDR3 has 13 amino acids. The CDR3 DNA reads TGTGCCAGCTCACCAGGGATCGGAGAGGCCCAGTACTTC. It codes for CASSPGIGEAQYF.

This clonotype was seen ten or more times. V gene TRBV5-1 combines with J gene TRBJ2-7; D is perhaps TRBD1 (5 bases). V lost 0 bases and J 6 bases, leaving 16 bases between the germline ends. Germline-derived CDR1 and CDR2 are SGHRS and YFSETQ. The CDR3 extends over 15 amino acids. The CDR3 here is CASSLDRGYSFEQYF. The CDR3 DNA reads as TGCGCCAGCAGCTTGGATAGGGGTTACAGCTTCGAGCAGTACTTC.

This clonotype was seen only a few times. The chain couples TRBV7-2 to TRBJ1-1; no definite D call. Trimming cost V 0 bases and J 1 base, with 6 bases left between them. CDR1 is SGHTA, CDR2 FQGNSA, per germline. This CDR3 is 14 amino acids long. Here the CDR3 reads CASSLARKNTEAFF. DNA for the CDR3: TGTGCCAGCAGCTTAGCGCGTAAGAACACTGAAGCTTTCTTT.